Below, one T cell receptor (beta chain) is given with its context. This entry is derived from a study of cytomegalovirus exposure and HLA in healthy donors. Use of 60 Vbeta and 13 Jbeta primers characterized the PCR. Only in-frame clones appear in the TCRdb table, and some are missing; sequencing was by immunoSEQ multiplex PCR. The table lists 90,000 to 120,000 clones, around 80% of them singletons. V lost 8 bases, J lost 5 bases, and 9 bases stayed unmatched. Germline lookup yields CDR1 MNHEY and CDR2 SVGAGI. The CDR3 extends over 15 amino acids. This receptor was identified in a man aged 25-45 years in good health and CMV-seropositive. The sequenced sample was PBMCs. J is TRBJ2-3 and V is TRBV6-5, with 11 positions matching TRBD2. The DNA for the CDR3 is TGTGCCAGCGGAAATAGCGGGGGGGCCTTAGATACGCAGTATTTT. This sequence encodes CASGNSGGALDTQYF.